This record concerns one T cell receptor beta chain sequence. This sample is drawn from a study of technical replicates of blood from a few donors. Germline V CDR1 and CDR2: SGHNT, YYREEE (reference sequence). The length of the CDR3 is 14 residues. The V gene end was trimmed by 7 bases and the J gene end by 6 bases; junction bases not matched to a gene: 9. Assay: immunoSEQ multiplex PCR; the TCRdb copy retains only in-frame clones and omits some. The table shows approximately 97,000 clones, with about 96% occurring only once. This TCR was recovered from a human donor in good health. The source material was T cells isolated from PBMCs. The chain has TRBV5-4 and TRBJ2-7, with 11 positions matching TRBD2. CDR3 in amino acids: CASGTSGSHGEQYF. The CDR3 coding sequence is TGTGCCAGCGGAACTAGCGGGAGCCATGGCGAGCAGTACTTC.